The TCR beta chain described here comes from a study of T cells in localized non-small cell lung cancer. Sequencing was performed with immunoSEQ multiplex PCR; in TCRdb, only in-frame clones are kept and a portion is missing. The sample consists of roughly 2,600 clones, over 20% of them appearing once. The CDR3 contains 15 residues. Trimming took 0 bases from V and 7 from J, leaving 14 bases between them. Germline V gene data show CDR1 as SGHRS and CDR2 as YFSETQ. Material: normal lung tissue next to the tumor, obtained before any cancer treatment. The chain is built from TRBV5-1 and TRBJ2-1, with D perhaps matching TRBD2 (6 bases). This receptor was identified in a male donor older than 55 with stage II lung adenocarcinoma. In nucleotides, the CDR3 is TGCGCCAGCAGCTTGGCTGGCGGGACGGGTAATGAGCAGTTCTTC. As protein: CASSLAGGTGNEQFF.